This entry lists 13 T cell receptor beta chains sequenced from one sample in a study of T cell changes during pregnancy in multiple sclerosis. Clones were sequenced by immunoSEQ multiplex PCR, and TCRdb holds only the in-frame ones, with some missing. The sample includes about 59,000 clones, 90% of them seen just once. Sequencing used peripheral blood, obtained in the third trimester of pregnancy. The source of these receptors is a female donor in good health, enrolled as a control in a pregnancy study.

The chain recombines TRBV7-9 with TRBJ2-1; TRBD1 matches 7 bases. Trimming removed 6 bases from V and 5 bases from J; junction bases left unmatched: 7. The CDR3 length is 14 residues. Germline loops: CDR1 SEHNR, CDR2 FQNEAQ (reference sequence). CDR3 nucleotides: TGTGCCAGCAGGACCGTACAGGGGCACAATGAGCAGTTCTTC. It yields the protein CASRTVQGHNEQFF.

The chain joins TRBV19 to TRBJ1-1; 9 bases are a match to TRBD1. This CDR3 has 15 amino acids. Trimming cost V 9 bases and J 4 bases; bases outside gene matches: 12. The germline V gene has CDR1 LNHDA and CDR2 SQIVND (reference sequence). The CDR3 sequence: CASIPRTGESTEAFF. The CDR3 nucleotides are TGTGCCAGCATTCCCCGGACAGGGGAAAGCACTGAAGCTTTCTTT.

This chain uses TRBV6-1 with TRBJ2-7, with 7 bases lining up with TRBD2. Germline trimming cut 5 bases from V and 3 bases from J; bases unmatched to any gene: 1. Germline V gene data show CDR1 as MNHNS and CDR2 as SASEGT. This CDR3 has 12 amino acids. The CDR3 is CASSPGGYEQYF. CDR3 nucleotide sequence: TGTGCCAGCAGTCCGGGGGGCTACGAGCAGTACTTC.

The V and J genes are TRBV5-1 and TRBJ2-1; D is perhaps TRBD1 (5 bases). Trimming left V 4 bases short and J 6 bases short, with 14 bases between. CDR3 length: 14 residues. Per germline, CDR1 SGHRS and CDR2 YFSETQ. CDR3 sequence: CASSPNSGPNEQFF. Written as DNA, the CDR3 is TGCGCCAGCAGCCCTAATTCAGGGCCCAATGAGCAGTTCTTC.

CDR3 nucleotides: TGTGCCACCGGGACAGGGGTTGAGACTGAAGCTTTCTTT. It specifies CATGTGVETEAFF. This chain connects TRBV6-1 to TRBJ1-1; 10 bases map to TRBD1. The CDR3 length is 13 residues. V shed 10 bases, J shed 5 bases, and the junction held 7 bases outside the gene matches. Germline CDR1 is MNHNS and CDR2 is SASEGT.

This chain joins TRBV4-3 and TRBJ2-7; no clear D gene. Per germline, CDR1 LGHNA and CDR2 YSLEER. The V end lost 0 bases, the J end lost 3 bases, and 6 bases lay between the germline ends. The CDR3 is 13 residues long. The CDR3 DNA is TGCGCCAGCAGCCAAGAAGCGCACTACGAGCAGTACTTC. It translates to CASSQEAHYEQYF.

V and J are TRBV27 and TRBJ2-5; no definite D call. The germline gives CDR1 MNHEY, CDR2 SMNVEV (reference sequence). The CDR3 totals 15 residues. V was clipped by 6 bases and J by 5 bases, with 19 bases between them. The CDR3 DNA is TGTGCCAGCAGACCCCGTCCCCTTCCCCAGGAGACCCAGTACTTC. Its translation is CASRPRPLPQETQYF.

This clone was recorded only once. The J gene is TRBJ2-1, the V gene TRBV5-6; the match to TRBD2 covers 7 bases. This CDR3 spans 16 amino acids. Trimming removed 6 bases from V and 9 bases from J; junction bases left unmatched: 18. Germline CDR1 is SGHDT and CDR2 is YYEEEE. This CDR3 is CASTLFDGREKGEQFF. CDR3 DNA sequence: TGTGCCAGCACCCTGTTTGACGGGCGGGAGAAGGGTGAGCAGTTCTTC.

This chain connects TRBV23-1 to TRBJ2-3; maybe TRBD1 (5 bases). Being an ORF, TRBV23-1 has a function that is uncertain. The CDR3 length is 17 residues. The V gene lost 0 bases and the J gene lost 0 bases, with 13 bases spanning the gap. CDR3 amino acids: CASSQSAKGQSTDTQYF. For the CDR3, the DNA is TGCGCCAGCAGTCAATCGGCGAAGGGGCAGAGCACAGATACGCAGTATTTT.

J is TRBJ1-1 and V is TRBV6-6, with TRBD1 matching over 9 bases. From germline, CDR1 is MNHNY and CDR2 SVGAGI (reference sequence). The V gene end was trimmed by 6 bases and the J gene end by 4 bases; junction bases not matched to a gene: 6. The CDR3 contains 14 residues. The DNA of the CDR3 is TGTGCCAGCAGCCCACAGGGGGCCGCCACTGAAGCTTTCTTT. It encodes CASSPQGAATEAFF.

The chain recombines TRBV4-3 with TRBJ2-6; TRBD2 is a possible D gene (6 bases). The V end was cut by 5 bases, the J end by 6 bases, with 17 bases between. The CDR3 consists of 16 residues. Looked up from germline, CDR1 is LGHNA and CDR2 is YSLEER. The CDR3 protein is CASSSAGGVMANVLTF. For the CDR3, the DNA is TGCGCCAGCAGCTCAGCAGGCGGGGTAATGGCCAACGTCCTGACTTTC.

V usage is TRBV18 and J usage is TRBJ1-1; 12 bases match TRBD1. CDR3 length: 16 amino acids. With 0 bases clipped from V and 4 bases from J, the junction kept 3 bases outside the gene matches. Germline CDR1 reads KGHSH; CDR2 reads LQKENI. The CDR3 loop is CASSPPGQGAGTEAFF. Written as DNA, the CDR3 is TGTGCCAGCTCACCACCGGGACAGGGGGCAGGCACTGAAGCTTTCTTT. The complete variable domain, with remaining parts taken from reference TRBV18 and TRBJ1-1, reads NAGVMQNPRHLVRRRGQEARLRCSPMKGHSHVYWYRQLPEEGLKFMVYLQKENIIDESGMPKERFSAEFPKEGPSILRIQQVVRGDSAAYFCASSPPGQGAGTEAFFGQGTRLTVV.

The chain is built from TRBV27 and TRBJ2-5; 9 nucleotides agree with TRBD2. V shed 3 bases, J shed 1 base, and the junction held 9 bases outside the gene matches. Germline CDR1 reads MNHEY; CDR2 reads SMNVEV (reference sequence). This CDR3 is 17 amino acids long. CDR3 coding DNA: TGTGCCAGCAGTTTTTCCCCTGGGACTAGCCTCCAAGAGACCCAGTACTTC. It specifies CASSFSPGTSLQETQYF.